This TCR beta chain emerged from a study of T cells in Graves' hyperthyroidism and ophthalmopathy. This CDR3 spans 15 amino acids. J lost 2 bases, V lost 4 bases, and 5 bases had no gene match. Germline V gives CDR1 SGHDN, CDR2 FVKESK. This clonotype was detected ten times or more. The TCR beta CDR3 regions underwent amplification using RNA transcripts as the source. The primer set for the first-round RT-PCR of the TCR CDR3 was HTBI. One entry per CDR3 protein, called by TCRdb with MiXCR from the multiplex PCR reads. The table shows about 740,000 distinct CDR3 sequences, with around 13% occurring only once.

The rearrangement joins TRBV14 to TRBJ2-5, with 9 positions matching TRBD2. Sequencing was performed on blood. This receptor was identified in a woman aged 18-35 years with Graves' hyperthyroidism. The CDR3 DNA is TGTGCCAGCAGCCGGGATAGCGGGAGACAAGAGACCCAGTACTTC. This translates into CASSRDSGRQETQYF.